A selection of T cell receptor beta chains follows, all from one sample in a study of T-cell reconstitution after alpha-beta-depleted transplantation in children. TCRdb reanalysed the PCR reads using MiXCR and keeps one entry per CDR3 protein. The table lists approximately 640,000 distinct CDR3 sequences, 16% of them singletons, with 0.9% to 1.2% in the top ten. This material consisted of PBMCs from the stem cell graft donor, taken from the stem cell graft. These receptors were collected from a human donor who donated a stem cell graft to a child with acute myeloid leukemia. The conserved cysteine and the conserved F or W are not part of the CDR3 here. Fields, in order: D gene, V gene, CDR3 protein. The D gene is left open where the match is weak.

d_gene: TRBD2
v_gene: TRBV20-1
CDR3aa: SARDQGSSGVGDTQY

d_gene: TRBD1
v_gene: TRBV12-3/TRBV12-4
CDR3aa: ASSPRDRGFYEQY

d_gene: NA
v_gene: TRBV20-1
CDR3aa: SARELRTAGNQPQH

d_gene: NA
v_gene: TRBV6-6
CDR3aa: ASSLDGTYEQY

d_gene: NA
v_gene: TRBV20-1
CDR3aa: SARAGWRGNEQF

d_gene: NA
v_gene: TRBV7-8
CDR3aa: ASSRITVNTGELF

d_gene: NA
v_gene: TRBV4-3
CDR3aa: ASSPTTGGNTIY

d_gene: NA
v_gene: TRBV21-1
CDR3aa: ASSKRVDGTDTQY

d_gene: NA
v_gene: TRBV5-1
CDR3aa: ASRADYGYT

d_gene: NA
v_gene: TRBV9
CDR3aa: ASSVVGFRTTEAF

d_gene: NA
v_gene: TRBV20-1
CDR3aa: SARRQGEPLRRY